This T cell receptor beta chain was found in a study of T cell changes during pregnancy in multiple sclerosis. Here immunoSEQ multiplex PCR was the method, and the copy in TCRdb shows in-frame clones only, minus some. Altogether fewer than 60,000 clones are present, about nine tenths being singletons, with the ten largest covering 0.6% to 0.7%. Trimming took off 4 bases at V and 4 bases at J, with 20 bases between the two ends. Germline lookup yields CDR1 MNHNS and CDR2 SASEGT. There are 16 residues in the CDR3. The sequenced sample was CD4+ T cells from peripheral blood mononuclear cells, obtained after pregnancy. The chain uses TRBV6-1 and TRBJ2-7, with D tentatively TRBD2 (7 bases). The sequence was obtained from a female donor with multiple sclerosis, enrolled in a pregnancy study. CDR3 amino acids: CASSGQGGVPSYEQYF. CDR3 DNA: TGTGCCAGCAGTGGGCAAGGGGGGGTTCCCTCTTACGAGCAGTACTTC.